The present T cell receptor beta chain was sequenced within a study of blood T cell repertoires in COVID-19. Study background: Collection of acute and convalescent COVID-19 samples took place in the United States, Italy and Spain.

The method was immunoSEQ multiplex PCR; TCRdb's version includes in-frame clones alone and lacks a portion of them. The sample includes roughly 80,000 clones, 60% to 85% of them seen just once. The CDR3 covers 15 residues. The ends were cut back, 1 base at V and 6 bases at J, with 12 bases in the middle. Germline V lookup: CDR1 SEHNR, CDR2 FQNEAQ (reference sequence). The chain combines TRBV7-9 with TRBJ1-4; the D gene is possibly TRBD1 (6 bases). Specimen: peripheral blood. The clonotype comes from a human donor in a cohort sampled during active COVID-19. The CDR3 coding sequence is TGTGCCAGCAGCTTAGTAGGGGAGGGGGATGAAAAACTGTTTTTT. Its translation is CASSLVGEGDEKLFF.